The 20 T cell receptor beta chains below were found in one sample sequenced in a study of vaccination and CD4 T cells after COVID-19. These receptors lack a known antigen. Once obtained from cultured CD4+ T cells, the DNA was sequenced using the Oncomine TCR Beta short-read assay. Each CDR3 protein gets one entry after TCRdb re-called the PCR reads with MiXCR. The sample has over 15,000 distinct CDR3 sequences, approximately 62% seen once. This sample's treatment: roughly ten-day PBMC culture with coronavirus spike peptide pools or control peptides (ViraFEST assay). The sample was CD4+ T cells from blood, cultured in vitro. The receptor source for this set is a human donor who had recovered from COVID-19.

J is TRBJ1-6 and V is TRBV5-6, with D perhaps matching TRBD1 (5 bases). Per germline, CDR1 SGHDT and CDR2 YYEEEE. This CDR3 comprises 15 residues. V was pared by 2 bases and J by 2 bases, with 8 bases between. The CDR3 coding sequence is TGTGCCAGCAGCTTACGGGACCCCTATAATTCACCCCTCCACTTT. Its translation: CASSLRDPYNSPLHF.

The genes are TRBV10-1 and TRBJ2-3, with 13 bases fitting TRBD2. With V trimmed by 6 bases and J by 2 bases, 11 bases remained unmatched. Germline loops: CDR1 WNHNN, CDR2 SYGVQD (reference sequence). The CDR3 has 18 amino acids. CDR3 residues: CASSRGPTSGRTTDTQYF. CDR3 sequence (DNA): TGCGCCAGCAGCAGGGGCCCGACTAGCGGGAGGACCACAGATACGCAGTATTTT.

This clonotype occurred a few times. The rearrangement uses TRBV6-1 and TRBJ1-5; D is uncertain. The CDR3 contains 11 residues. CDR1 is MNHNS and CDR2 is SASEGT in the germline V gene. Between the trimmed V and J ends, which lost 0 bases and 7 bases, there was a span of 1 base. As DNA, the CDR3 is TGTGCCAGCAGTGAAGCCCAGCCCCAGCATTTT. Amino acids: CASSEAQPQHF.

In DNA form, the CDR3 reads TGTGCCAGCAGCGCACAGGGGGCGGGGGGGGCCAACGTCCTGACTTTC. Amino acid sequence: CASSAQGAGGANVLTF. The chain employs TRBV9 and TRBJ2-6, with 9 bases matching TRBD1. The CDR3 totals 16 residues. Per the germline V gene, CDR1 is SGDLS and CDR2 is YYNGEE. The trim removed 3 bases at V and 4 bases at J, leaving 5 bases unmatched.

The chain employs TRBV5-5 and TRBJ1-5; 8 nucleotides match TRBD1. The germline V gene has CDR1 SGHKS and CDR2 YYEKEE (reference sequence). The CDR3 consists of 17 residues. V shed 4 bases, J shed 1 base, and the junction held 10 bases outside the gene matches. The CDR3, as DNA: TGTGCCAGCAGCGCCGGACAGGGAGAGGTGAGCAATCAGCCCCAGCATTTT. Translation: CASSAGQGEVSNQPQHF.

The rearrangement uses TRBV30 and TRBJ1-5; no reliable D call. Germline values: CDR1 GTSNPN, CDR2 SVGIG (reference sequence). Trimming stripped 2 bases from V and 5 bases from J, with 16 bases between. The CDR3 sequence is 15 residues long. The CDR3 DNA is TGTGCCTGGAGTAGTGGGTGGCCCTCGTATCAGCCCCAGCATTTT. Translating it yields CAWSSGWPSYQPQHF.

V and J are TRBV27 and TRBJ1-1; no firm D call. Germline V gene lookup returns CDR1 MNHEY and CDR2 SMNVEV (reference sequence). The V end lost 6 bases, the J end lost 7 bases, and 27 bases lay between the germline ends. The CDR3 is made up of 17 amino acids. The CDR3 DNA reads TGTGCCAGCAGACAGTCGGCGGGCGACGCCCCTTACCGTGAAGCTTTCTTT. Translated, it gives CASRQSAGDAPYREAFF.

The V gene is TRBV6-2 or TRBV6-3, the J gene TRBJ2-1, with D perhaps matching TRBD2 (5 bases). Trimming took off 5 bases at V and 0 bases at J, with 11 bases between the two ends. The length of the CDR3 is 15 residues. CDR1 MNHEY and CDR2 SVGEGT come from the germline V gene. The CDR3: CASSTSGNSYNEQFF. The CDR3 nucleotides read TGTGCCAGCAGTACCAGCGGTAACTCCTACAATGAGCAGTTCTTC.

Turning to this clonotype: Mismatch with germline at one junction end may stem from a read error. CDR3 nucleotides: TGTGCCAGCAGCCCGGTGGGACAGCCCGCTTATGAGACCCCGTACTTC. Translated, it gives CASSPVGQPAYETPYF. The V and J genes are TRBV7-9 and TRBJ2-5, with TRBD1 matching 7 bases. Germline CDR1 and CDR2: SEHNR and FQNEAQ (reference sequence). The CDR3 is made up of 16 amino acids.

The chain employs TRBV11-2 and TRBJ2-5; 9 bases are a match to TRBD2. V was clipped by 5 bases and J by 1 base; unmatched bases: 11. There are 17 residues in the CDR3. The germline gives CDR1 SGHAT, CDR2 FQNNGV. This CDR3 reads CASSPATAGGVQETQYF. In DNA, the CDR3 is TGTGCCAGCAGCCCCGCCACGGCGGGAGGGGTCCAAGAGACCCAGTACTTC.

V usage is TRBV19 and J usage is TRBJ1-6; 9 positions agree with TRBD1. The germline CDR1 and CDR2 sequences are LNHDA and SQIVND (reference sequence). The CDR3 length is 15 residues. With 6 bases clipped from V and 8 bases from J, the junction kept 8 bases outside the gene matches. CDR3 DNA: TGTGCCAGTAGCTTTATCCGGGACAGGGATTCACCCCTCCACTTT. Amino acid sequence: CASSFIRDRDSPLHF.

The V call is TRBV7-9, the J call TRBJ1-4; D remains ambiguous. Germline V CDR1 and CDR2: SEHNR, FQNEAQ (reference sequence). There are 14 residues in the CDR3. Trimming took off 2 bases at V and 8 bases at J, with 12 bases between the two ends. CDR3: CASSLKQLGEKLFF. CDR3 DNA: TGTGCCAGCAGCTTAAAGCAGCTTGGGGAAAAACTGTTTTTT.

In this sample, this clonotype turned up a few times. The genes are TRBV19 and TRBJ2-3, with TRBD1 identical over 7 bases. The junction had 13 bases not matched to a gene; V was cut back by 5 bases and J by 2 bases. CDR1 is LNHDA, CDR2 SQIVND, per germline (reference sequence). CDR3 length: 17 residues. In DNA form, the CDR3 reads TGTGCCAGTAGTCAACCTACAGGGGTTGGGGACACAGATACGCAGTATTTT. Its translation: CASSQPTGVGDTDTQYF.

This sequence joins TRBV10-3 and TRBJ1-6; the D is unclear. CDR3 size: 14 residues. CDR1 is ENHRY, CDR2 SYGVKD, per germline. V dropped 10 bases and J dropped 8 bases, with 18 bases sitting between them. The CDR3 region is CATTTRPPDSPLHF. The DNA for the CDR3 is TGTGCCACCACGACAAGACCGCCTGATTCACCCCTCCACTTT.

This chain uses TRBV27 with TRBJ2-2; D may be TRBD2 (6 bases). Between the trimmed V and J ends, which lost 6 bases and 3 bases, there was a span of 11 bases. The CDR3 length is 14 residues. The germline gives CDR1 MNHEY, CDR2 SMNVEV (reference sequence). The CDR3 DNA reads as TGTGCCAGCAGATCTGCGGGACACACCGGGGAGCTGTTTTTT. It yields the protein CASRSAGHTGELFF.

The chain couples TRBV6-1 to TRBJ2-1; D tentatively reads TRBD1 or TRBD2 (6 bases each). The V gene lost 8 bases and the J gene lost 4 bases, with 12 bases spanning the gap. The CDR3 spans 13 residues. Germline V gene sequence: CDR1 MNHNS, CDR2 SASEGT. The CDR3: CASRGGTYNEQFF. The CDR3 DNA sequence: TGTGCCAGCCGGGGCGGGACATACAATGAGCAGTTCTTC.

V gene TRBV10-3 combines with J gene TRBJ2-5; D gene ambiguous. The V gene's germline CDR1 is ENHRY and CDR2 SYGVKD. This CDR3 has 12 amino acids. The V and J ends lost 3 bases and 5 bases respectively, with 7 bases between them. The CDR3 region has the DNA TGTGCCATCAGTGATTCCTGGGAGACCCAGTACTTC. This gives the protein CAISDSWETQYF.

Only a few counts were recorded for this clonotype. The V call is TRBV11-1, the J call TRBJ2-1; D not resolved. V was pared by 6 bases and J by 7 bases, with 13 bases between. In germline, CDR1 is SGHAT, CDR2 FQDESV (reference sequence). This CDR3 contains 13 residues. DNA of the CDR3: TGTGCCAGCAGGGGCGCTACCTGGAATGAGCAGTTCTTC. Protein: CASRGATWNEQFF.

The V and J genes are TRBV6-1 and TRBJ1-2; 9 positions agree with TRBD1. CDR3 length equals 15 residues. The germline V gene has CDR1 MNHNS and CDR2 SASEGT. V lost 6 bases, J lost 10 bases, and 15 bases stayed unmatched. The CDR3, as DNA: TGTGCCAGCAGCGCTCCTGGACAGGGGCGGAGAGACTACACCTTC. Protein sequence: CASSAPGQGRRDYTF.

The chain joins TRBV6-1 to TRBJ2-7; no definite D call. This CDR3 is 14 amino acids long. V was pared by 5 bases and J by 5 bases, with 16 bases between. CDR1 and CDR2 (germline): MNHNS, SASEGT. CDR3 nucleotides: TGTGCCAGCAGTAACGTTCCTCGCCCCGACGAGCAGTACTTC. Residues: CASSNVPRPDEQYF.